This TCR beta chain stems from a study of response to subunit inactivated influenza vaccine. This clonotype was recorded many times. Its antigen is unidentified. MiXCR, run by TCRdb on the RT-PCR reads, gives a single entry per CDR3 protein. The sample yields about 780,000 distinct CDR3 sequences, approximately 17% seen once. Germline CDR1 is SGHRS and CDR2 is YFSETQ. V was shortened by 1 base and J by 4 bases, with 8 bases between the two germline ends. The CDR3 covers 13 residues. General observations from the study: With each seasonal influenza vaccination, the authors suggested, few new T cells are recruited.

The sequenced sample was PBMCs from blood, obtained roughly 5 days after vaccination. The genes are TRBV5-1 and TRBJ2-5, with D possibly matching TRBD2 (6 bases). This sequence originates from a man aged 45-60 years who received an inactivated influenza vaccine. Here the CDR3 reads CASSLKGGETQYF. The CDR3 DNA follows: TGCGCCAGCAGCTTGAAGGGAGGAGAGACCCAGTACTTC. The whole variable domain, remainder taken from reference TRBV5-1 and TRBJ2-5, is KAGVTQTPRYLIKTRGQQVTLSCSPISGHRSVSWYQQTPGQGLQFLFEYFSETQRNKGNFPGRFSGRQFSNSRSEMNVSTLELGDSALYLCASSLKGGETQYFGPGTRLLVL.